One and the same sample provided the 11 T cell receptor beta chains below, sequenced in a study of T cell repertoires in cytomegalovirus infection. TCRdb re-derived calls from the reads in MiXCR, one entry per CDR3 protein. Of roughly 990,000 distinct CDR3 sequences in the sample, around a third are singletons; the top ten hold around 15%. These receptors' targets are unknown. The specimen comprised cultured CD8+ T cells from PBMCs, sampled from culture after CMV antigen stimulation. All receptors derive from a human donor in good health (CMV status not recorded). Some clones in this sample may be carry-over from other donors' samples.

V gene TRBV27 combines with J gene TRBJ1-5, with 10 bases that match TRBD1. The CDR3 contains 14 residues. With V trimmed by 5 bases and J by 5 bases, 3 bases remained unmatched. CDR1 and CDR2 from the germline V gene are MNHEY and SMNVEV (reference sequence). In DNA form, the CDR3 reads TGTGCCAGCAGTAGACAGGGGGCTCATCAGCCCCAGCATTTT. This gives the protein CASSRQGAHQPQHF.

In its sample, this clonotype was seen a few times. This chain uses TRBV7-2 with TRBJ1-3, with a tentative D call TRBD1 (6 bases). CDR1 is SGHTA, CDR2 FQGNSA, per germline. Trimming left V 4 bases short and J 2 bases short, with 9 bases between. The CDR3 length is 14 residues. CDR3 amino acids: CASSYRVPGNTIYF. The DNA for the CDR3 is TGTGCCAGCAGCTACAGGGTCCCTGGAAACACCATATATTTT.

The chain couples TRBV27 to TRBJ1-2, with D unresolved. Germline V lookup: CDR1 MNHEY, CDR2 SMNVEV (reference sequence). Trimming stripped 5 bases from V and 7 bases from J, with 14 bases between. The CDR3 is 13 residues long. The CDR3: CASSMRGLGGYTF. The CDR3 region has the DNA TGTGCCAGCAGTATGAGAGGGCTGGGTGGCTACACCTTC.

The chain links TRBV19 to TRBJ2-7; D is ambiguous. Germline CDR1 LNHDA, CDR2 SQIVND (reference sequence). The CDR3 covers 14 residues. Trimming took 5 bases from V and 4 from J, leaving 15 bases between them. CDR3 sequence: CASSQTGVGYEQYF. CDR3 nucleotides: TGTGCCAGTAGTCAGACTGGAGTTGGGTACGAGCAGTACTTC. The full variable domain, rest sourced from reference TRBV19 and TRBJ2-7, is DGGITQSPKYLFRKEGQNVTLSCEQNLNHDAMYWYRQDPGQGLRLIYYSQIVNDFQKGDIAEGYSVSREKKESFPLTVTSAQKNPTAFYLCASSQTGVGYEQYFGPGTRLTVT.

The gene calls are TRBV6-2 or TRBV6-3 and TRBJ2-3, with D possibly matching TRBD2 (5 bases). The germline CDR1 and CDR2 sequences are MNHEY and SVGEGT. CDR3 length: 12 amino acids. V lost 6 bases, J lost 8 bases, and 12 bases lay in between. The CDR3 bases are TGTGCCAGCAGGACTACCGGAGTTACGCAGTATTTT. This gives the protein CASRTTGVTQYF.

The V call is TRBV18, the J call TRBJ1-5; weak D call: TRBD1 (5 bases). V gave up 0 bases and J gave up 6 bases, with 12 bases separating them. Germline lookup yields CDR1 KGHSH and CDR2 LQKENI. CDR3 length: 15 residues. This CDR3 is CASSPPGESSQPQHF. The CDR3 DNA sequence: TGTGCCAGCTCACCACCAGGGGAGAGTAGTCAGCCCCAGCATTTT.

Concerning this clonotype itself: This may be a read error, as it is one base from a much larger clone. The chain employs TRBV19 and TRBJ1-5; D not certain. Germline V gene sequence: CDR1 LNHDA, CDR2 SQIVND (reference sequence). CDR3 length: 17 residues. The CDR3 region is CANSISSGVMGNQPQHF. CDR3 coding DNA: TGTGCCAATAGTATTTCCTCAGGAGTTATGGGCAATCAGCCCCAGCATTTT.

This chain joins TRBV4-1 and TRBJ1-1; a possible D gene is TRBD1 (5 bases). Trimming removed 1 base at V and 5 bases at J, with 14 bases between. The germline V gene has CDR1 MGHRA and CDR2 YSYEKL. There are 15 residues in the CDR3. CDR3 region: CASSQGVEWGTEAFF. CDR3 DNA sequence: TGCGCCAGCAGCCAAGGGGTAGAGTGGGGGACTGAAGCTTTCTTT.

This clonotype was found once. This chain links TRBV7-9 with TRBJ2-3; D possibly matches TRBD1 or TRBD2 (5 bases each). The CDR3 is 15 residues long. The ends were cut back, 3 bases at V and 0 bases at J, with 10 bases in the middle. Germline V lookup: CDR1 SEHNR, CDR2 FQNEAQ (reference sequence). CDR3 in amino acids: CASSFFGDSTDTQYF. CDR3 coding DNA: TGTGCCAGCAGCTTTTTCGGGGACAGCACAGATACGCAGTATTTT.

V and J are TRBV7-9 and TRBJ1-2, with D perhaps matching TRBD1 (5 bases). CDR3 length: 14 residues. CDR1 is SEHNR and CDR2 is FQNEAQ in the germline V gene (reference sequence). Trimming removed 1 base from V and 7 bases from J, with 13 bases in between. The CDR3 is CASSLVDSKGGYTF. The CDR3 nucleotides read TGTGCCAGCAGCTTAGTAGACAGTAAGGGTGGCTACACCTTC.

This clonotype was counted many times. CDR3 DNA: TGTGCCAGCAGCCGTTTGGGGACTAGCAATCAAGAGACCCAGTACTTC. It codes for CASSRLGTSNQETQYF. This sequence joins TRBV4-2 and TRBJ2-5; 9 bases match TRBD2. CDR1 and CDR2 (germline): LGHNA, YNFKEQ. Germline trimming cut 4 bases from V and 2 bases from J; bases unmatched to any gene: 8. This CDR3 is 16 amino acids long.